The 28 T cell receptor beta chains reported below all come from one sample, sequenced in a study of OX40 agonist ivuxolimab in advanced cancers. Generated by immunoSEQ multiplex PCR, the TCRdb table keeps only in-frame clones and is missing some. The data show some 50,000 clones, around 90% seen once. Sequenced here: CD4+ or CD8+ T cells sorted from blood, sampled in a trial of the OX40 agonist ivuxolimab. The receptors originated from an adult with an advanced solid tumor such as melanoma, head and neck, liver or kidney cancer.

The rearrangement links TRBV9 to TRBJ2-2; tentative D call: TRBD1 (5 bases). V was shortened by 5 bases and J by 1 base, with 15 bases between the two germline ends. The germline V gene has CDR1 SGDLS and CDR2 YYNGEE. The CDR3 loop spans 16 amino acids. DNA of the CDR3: TGTGCCAGCAGTGGGCTCAGGCAGGGGAACACCGGGGAGCTGTTTTTT. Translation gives CASSGLRQGNTGELFF.

In nucleotides, the CDR3 is TGTGCCAGCAGCTTAGGGGGAGGTGAAAAACTGTTTTTT. Translated: CASSLGGGEKLFF. The gene calls are TRBV13 and TRBJ1-4; no definite D call. The CDR3 spans 13 residues. V lost 0 bases and J 7 bases, leaving 6 bases between the germline ends. Germline V gene data show CDR1 as PRHDT and CDR2 as FYEKMQ (reference sequence).

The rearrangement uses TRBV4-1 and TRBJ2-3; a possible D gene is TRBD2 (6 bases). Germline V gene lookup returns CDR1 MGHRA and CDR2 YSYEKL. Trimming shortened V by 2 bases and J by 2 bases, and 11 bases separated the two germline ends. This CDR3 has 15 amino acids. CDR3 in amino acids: CASSQRTINTDTQYF. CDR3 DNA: TGCGCCAGCAGCCAACGGACTATTAACACAGATACGCAGTATTTT.

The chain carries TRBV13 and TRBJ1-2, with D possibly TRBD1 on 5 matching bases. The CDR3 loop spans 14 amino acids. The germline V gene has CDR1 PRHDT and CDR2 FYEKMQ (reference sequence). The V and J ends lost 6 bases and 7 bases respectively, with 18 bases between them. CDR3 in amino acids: CASRGSGTGFGYTF. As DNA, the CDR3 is TGTGCCAGCAGGGGCAGTGGGACGGGTTTTGGCTACACCTTC. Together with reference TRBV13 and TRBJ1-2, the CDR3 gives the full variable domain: AAGVIQSPRHLIKEKRETATLKCYPIPRHDTVYWYQQGPGQDPQFLISFYEKMQSDKGSIPDRFSAQQFSDYHSELNMSSLELGDSALYFCASRGSGTGFGYTFGSGTRLTVV.

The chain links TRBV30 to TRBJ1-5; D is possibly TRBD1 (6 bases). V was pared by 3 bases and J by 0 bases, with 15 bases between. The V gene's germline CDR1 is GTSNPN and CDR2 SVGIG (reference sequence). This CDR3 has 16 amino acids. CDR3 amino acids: CAWRDSSANSNQPQHF. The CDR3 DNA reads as TGTGCCTGGAGGGACAGCTCAGCTAATAGCAATCAGCCCCAGCATTTT.

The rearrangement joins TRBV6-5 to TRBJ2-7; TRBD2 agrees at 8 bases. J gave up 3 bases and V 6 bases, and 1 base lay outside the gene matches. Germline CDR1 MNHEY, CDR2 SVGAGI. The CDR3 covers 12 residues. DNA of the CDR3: TGTGCCAGCAGGGGACTAGACTACGAGCAGTACGTC. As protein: CASRGLDYEQYV.

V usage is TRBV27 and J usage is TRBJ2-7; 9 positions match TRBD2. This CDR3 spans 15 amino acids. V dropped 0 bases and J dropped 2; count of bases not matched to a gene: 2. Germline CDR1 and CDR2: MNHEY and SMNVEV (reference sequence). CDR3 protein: CASSLSLAGPYEQYF. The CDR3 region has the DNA TGTGCCAGCAGTTTATCGCTAGCGGGACCCTACGAGCAGTACTTC.

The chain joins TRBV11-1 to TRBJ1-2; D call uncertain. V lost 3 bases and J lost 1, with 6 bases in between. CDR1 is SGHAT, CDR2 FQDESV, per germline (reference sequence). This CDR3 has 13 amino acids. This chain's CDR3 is CASSFGINYGYTF. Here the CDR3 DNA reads TGTGCCAGCAGCTTCGGTATTAACTATGGCTACACCTTC. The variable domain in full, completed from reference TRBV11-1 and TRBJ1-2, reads EAEVAQSPRYKITEKSQAVAFWCDPISGHATLYWYRQILGQGPELLVQFQDESVVDDSQLPKDRFSAERLKGVDSTLKIQPAELGDSAMYLCASSFGINYGYTFGSGTRLTVV.

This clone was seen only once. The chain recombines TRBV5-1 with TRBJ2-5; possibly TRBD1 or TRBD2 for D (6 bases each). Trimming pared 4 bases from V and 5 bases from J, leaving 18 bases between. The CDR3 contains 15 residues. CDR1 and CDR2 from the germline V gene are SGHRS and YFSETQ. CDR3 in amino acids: CASSPWRGAVETQYF. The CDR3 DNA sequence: TGCGCCAGCAGCCCATGGAGGGGGGCCGTCGAGACCCAGTACTTC.

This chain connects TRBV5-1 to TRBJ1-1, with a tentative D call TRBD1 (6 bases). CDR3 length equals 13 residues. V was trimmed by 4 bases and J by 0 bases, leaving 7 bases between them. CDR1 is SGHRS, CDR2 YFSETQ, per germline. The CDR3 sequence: CASSRTVNTEAFF. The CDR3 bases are TGCGCCAGCAGCCGGACAGTGAACACTGAAGCTTTCTTT.

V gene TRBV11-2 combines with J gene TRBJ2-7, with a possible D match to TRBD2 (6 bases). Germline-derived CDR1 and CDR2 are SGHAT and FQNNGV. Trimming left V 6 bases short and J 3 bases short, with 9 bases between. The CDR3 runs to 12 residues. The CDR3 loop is CASRWGDYEQYF. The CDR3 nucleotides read TGTGCCAGCAGGTGGGGGGACTACGAGCAGTACTTC.

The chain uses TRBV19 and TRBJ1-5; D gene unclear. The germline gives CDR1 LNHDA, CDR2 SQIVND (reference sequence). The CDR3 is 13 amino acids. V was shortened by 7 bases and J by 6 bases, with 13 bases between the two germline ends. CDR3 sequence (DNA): TGTGCCAGTACGGGAGGTTGGGGTCAGCCCCAGCATTTT. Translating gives CASTGGWGQPQHF.

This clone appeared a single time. The CDR3 region is CASSASGDAEAFF. The CDR3 coding sequence is TGTGCCAGCAGCGCCAGCGGAGACGCTGAAGCTTTCTTT. This chain connects TRBV5-6 to TRBJ1-1, with D uncertain. The V and J ends lost 4 bases and 6 bases respectively, with 13 bases between them. The CDR3 contains 13 residues. Germline loops: CDR1 SGHDT, CDR2 YYEEEE.

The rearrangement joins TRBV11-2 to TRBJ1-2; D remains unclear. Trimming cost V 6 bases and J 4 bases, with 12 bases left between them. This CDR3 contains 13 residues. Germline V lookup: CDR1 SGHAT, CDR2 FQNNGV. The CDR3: CASSTGSGYGYTF. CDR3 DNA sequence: TGTGCCAGCAGTACGGGCAGTGGCTATGGCTACACCTTC.

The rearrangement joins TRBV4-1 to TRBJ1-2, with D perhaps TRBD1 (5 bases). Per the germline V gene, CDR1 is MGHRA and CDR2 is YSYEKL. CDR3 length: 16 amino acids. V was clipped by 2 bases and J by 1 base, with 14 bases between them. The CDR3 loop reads CASSQPREGHNYGYTF. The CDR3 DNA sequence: TGCGCCAGCAGCCAACCCCGGGAAGGACATAACTATGGCTACACCTTC.

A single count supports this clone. The CDR3 region is CASSFLGQRNEKLFF. In DNA form, the CDR3 reads TGTGCCAGCAGTTTCCTCGGACAGAGGAATGAAAAACTGTTTTTT. The J gene is TRBJ1-4, the V gene TRBV28; weak D call: TRBD1 (6 bases). V lost 3 bases, J lost 5 bases, and 13 bases lay in between. The germline V gene has CDR1 MDHEN and CDR2 SYDVKM. CDR3 length: 15 amino acids.

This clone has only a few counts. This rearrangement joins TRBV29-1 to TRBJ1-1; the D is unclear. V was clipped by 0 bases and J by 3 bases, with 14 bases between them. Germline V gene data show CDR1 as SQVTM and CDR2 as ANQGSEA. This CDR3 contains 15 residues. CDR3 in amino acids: CSVEDLTAGYTEAFF. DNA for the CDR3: TGCAGCGTTGAAGACCTGACCGCCGGGTACACTGAAGCTTTCTTT.

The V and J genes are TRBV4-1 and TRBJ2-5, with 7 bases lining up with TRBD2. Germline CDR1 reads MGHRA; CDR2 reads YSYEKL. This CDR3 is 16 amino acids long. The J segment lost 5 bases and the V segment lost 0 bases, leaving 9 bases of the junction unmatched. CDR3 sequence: CASSQEGRGTSETQYF. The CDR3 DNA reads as TGCGCCAGCAGCCAAGAGGGGCGGGGGACCTCGGAGACCCAGTACTTC.

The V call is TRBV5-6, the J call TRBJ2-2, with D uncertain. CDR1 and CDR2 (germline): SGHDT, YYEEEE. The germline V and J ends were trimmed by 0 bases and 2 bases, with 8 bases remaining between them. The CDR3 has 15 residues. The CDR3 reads CASSLGPDNTGELFF. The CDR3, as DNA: TGTGCCAGCAGCTTGGGTCCAGATAACACCGGGGAGCTGTTTTTT.

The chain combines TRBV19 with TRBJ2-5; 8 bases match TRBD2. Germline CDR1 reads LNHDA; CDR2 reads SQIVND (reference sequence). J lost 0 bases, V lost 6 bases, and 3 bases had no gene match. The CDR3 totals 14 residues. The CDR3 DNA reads TGTGCCAGTAGAGTAGCGGGGTACCAAGAGACCCAGTACTTC. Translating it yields CASRVAGYQETQYF. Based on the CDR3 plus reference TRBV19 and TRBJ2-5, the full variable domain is DGGITQSPKYLFRKEGQNVTLSCEQNLNHDAMYWYRQDPGQGLRLIYYSQIVNDFQKGDIAEGYSVSREKKESFPLTVTSAQKNPTAFYLCASRVAGYQETQYFGPGTRLLVL.

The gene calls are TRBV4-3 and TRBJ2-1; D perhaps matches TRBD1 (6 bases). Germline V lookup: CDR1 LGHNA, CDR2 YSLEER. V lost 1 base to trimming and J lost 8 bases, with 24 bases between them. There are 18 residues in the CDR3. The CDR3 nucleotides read TGCGCCAGCAGCCAAGTCCCTTTAGGGGGAGAGGGCCCGCATGAGCAGTTCTTC. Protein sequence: CASSQVPLGGEGPHEQFF.

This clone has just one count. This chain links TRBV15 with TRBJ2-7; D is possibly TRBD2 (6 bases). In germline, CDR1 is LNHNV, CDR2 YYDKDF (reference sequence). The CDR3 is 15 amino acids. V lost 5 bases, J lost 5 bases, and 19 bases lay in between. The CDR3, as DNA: TGTGCCACCAGCGAACCAACAGCGGGCCTGGACGAGCAGTACTTC. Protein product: CATSEPTAGLDEQYF.

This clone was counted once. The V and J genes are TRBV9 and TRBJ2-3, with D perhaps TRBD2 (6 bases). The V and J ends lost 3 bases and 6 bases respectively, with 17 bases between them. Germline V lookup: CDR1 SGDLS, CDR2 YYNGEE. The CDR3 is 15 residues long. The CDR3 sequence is CASSEGGAGLDTQYF. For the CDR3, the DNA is TGTGCCAGCAGCGAGGGCGGGGCGGGACTCGATACGCAGTATTTT.

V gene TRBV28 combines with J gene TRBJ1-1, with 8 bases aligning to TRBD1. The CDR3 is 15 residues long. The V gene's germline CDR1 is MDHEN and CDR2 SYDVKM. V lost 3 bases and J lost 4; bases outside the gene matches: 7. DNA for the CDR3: TGTGCCAGCAGTTTCCCTGGACAGGGAGTCACTGAAGCTTTCTTT. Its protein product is CASSFPGQGVTEAFF.

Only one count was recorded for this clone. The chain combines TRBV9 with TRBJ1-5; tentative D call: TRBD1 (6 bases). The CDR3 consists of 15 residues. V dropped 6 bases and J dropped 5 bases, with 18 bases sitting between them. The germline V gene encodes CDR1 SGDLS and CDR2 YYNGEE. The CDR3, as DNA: TGTGCCAGCACCCAGACGGGGGCGGAGGATCAGCCCCAGCATTTT. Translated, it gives CASTQTGAEDQPQHF.

CDR3 nucleotide sequence: TGTGCCACCAGCAGAGGATCCGGGACAGAGAACTACGAGCAGTACTTC. This sequence encodes CATSRGSGTENYEQYF. The V gene is TRBV15, the J gene TRBJ2-7, with 7 bases lining up with TRBD1. The CDR3 length is 16 residues. The J segment lost 3 bases and the V segment lost 1 base, leaving 9 bases of the junction unmatched. Germline CDR1 reads LNHNV; CDR2 reads YYDKDF (reference sequence).

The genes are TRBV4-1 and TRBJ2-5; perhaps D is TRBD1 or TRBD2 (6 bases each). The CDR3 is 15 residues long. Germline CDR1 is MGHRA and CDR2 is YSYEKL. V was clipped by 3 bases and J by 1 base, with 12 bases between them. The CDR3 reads CASSHTKGGQETQYF. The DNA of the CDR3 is TGCGCCAGCAGCCATACTAAGGGGGGCCAAGAGACCCAGTACTTC.

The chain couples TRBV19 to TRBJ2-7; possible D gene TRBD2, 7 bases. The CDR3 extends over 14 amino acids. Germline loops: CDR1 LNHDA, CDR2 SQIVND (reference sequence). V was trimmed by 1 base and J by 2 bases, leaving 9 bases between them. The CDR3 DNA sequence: TGTGCCAGTAGTATAGGGGGGGGCCCCTACGAGCAGTACTTC. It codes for CASSIGGGPYEQYF.